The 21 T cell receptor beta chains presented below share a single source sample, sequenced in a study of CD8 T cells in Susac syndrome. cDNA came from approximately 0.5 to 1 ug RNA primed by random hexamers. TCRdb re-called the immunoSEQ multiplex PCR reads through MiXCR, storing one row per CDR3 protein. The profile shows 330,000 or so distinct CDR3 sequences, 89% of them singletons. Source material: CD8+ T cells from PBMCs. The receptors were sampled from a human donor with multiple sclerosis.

Here the CDR3 DNA reads TGTGCCAGCAGCTTAACGATGAGCTCCTACAATGAGCAGTTCTTC. This gives the protein CASSLTMSSYNEQFF. The gene calls are TRBV7-3 and TRBJ2-1; D gene unclear. With 0 bases removed from V and 0 bases from J, the gap between germline ends came to 6 bases. Germline lookup yields CDR1 SGHTA and CDR2 FQGTGA. CDR3 size: 15 residues.

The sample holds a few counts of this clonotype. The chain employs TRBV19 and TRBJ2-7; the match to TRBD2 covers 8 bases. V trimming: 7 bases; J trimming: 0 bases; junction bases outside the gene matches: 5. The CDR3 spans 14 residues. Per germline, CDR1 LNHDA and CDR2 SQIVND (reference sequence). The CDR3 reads CASTQAGASYEQYF. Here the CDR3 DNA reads TGTGCCAGTACTCAAGCGGGAGCCTCCTACGAGCAGTACTTC.

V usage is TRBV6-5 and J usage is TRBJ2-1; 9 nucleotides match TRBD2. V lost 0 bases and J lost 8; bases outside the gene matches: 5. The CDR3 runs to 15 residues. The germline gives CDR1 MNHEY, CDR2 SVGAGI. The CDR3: CASSYSSSGNDEQFF. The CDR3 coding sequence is TGTGCCAGCAGTTACTCTTCTAGCGGGAACGATGAGCAGTTCTTC.

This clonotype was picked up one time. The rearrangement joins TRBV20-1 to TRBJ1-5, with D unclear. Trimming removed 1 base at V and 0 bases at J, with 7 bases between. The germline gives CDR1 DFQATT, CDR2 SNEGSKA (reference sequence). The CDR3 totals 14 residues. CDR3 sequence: CSARGSYSNQPQHF. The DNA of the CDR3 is TGCAGTGCTAGAGGTAGTTATAGCAATCAGCCCCAGCATTTT.

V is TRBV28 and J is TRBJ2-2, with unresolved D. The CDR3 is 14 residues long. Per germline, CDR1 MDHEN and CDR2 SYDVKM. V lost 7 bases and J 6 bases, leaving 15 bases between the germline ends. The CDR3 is CASIGVVGSGELFF. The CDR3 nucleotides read TGTGCCAGCATTGGGGTCGTGGGGTCCGGGGAGCTGTTTTTT.

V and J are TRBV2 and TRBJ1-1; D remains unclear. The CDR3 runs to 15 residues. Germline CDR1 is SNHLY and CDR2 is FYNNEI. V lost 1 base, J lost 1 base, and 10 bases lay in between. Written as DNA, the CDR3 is TGTGCCAGCAGTGAAGAGCTGGGCGGGAACACTGAAGCTTTCTTT. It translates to CASSEELGGNTEAFF. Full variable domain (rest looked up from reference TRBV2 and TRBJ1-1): EPEVTQTPSHQVTQMGQEVILRCVPISNHLYFYWYRQILGQKVEFLVSFYNNEISEKSEIFDDQFSVERPDGSNFTLKIRSTKLEDSAMYFCASSEELGGNTEAFFGQGTRLTVV.

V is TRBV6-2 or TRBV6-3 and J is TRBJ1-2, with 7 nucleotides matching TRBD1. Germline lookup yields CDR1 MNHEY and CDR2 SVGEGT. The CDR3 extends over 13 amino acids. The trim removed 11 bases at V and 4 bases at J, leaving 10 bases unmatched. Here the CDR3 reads CASTGTLLYGYTF. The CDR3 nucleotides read TGTGCCTCGACAGGGACCCTTCTCTATGGCTACACCTTC.

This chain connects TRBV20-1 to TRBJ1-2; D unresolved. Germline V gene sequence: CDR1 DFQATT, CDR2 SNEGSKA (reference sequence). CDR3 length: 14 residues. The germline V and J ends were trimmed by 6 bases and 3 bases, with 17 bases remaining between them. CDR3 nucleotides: TGCAGTGCCTCCTTCGTGGACTGGGACTATGGCTACACCTTC. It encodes CSASFVDWDYGYTF.

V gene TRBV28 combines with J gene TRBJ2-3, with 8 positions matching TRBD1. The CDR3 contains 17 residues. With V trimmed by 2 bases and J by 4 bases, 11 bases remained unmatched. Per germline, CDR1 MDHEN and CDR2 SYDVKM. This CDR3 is CASSLEPGQGRADTQYF. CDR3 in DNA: TGTGCCAGCAGTTTAGAACCCGGACAGGGAAGGGCAGATACGCAGTATTTT.

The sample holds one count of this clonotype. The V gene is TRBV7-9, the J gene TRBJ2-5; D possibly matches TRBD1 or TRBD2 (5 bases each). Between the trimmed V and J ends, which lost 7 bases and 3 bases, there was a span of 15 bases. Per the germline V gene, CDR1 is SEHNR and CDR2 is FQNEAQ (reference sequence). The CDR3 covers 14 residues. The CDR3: CASKTGLGKETQYF. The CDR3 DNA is TGTGCCAGCAAGACGGGGCTAGGAAAAGAGACCCAGTACTTC.

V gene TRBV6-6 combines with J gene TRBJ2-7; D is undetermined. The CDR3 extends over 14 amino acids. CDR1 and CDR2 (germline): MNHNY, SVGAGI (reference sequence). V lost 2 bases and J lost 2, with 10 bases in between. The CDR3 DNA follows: TGTGCCAGCAGTTACGAAGGCCCTGCCTACGAGCAGTACTTC. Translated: CASSYEGPAYEQYF.

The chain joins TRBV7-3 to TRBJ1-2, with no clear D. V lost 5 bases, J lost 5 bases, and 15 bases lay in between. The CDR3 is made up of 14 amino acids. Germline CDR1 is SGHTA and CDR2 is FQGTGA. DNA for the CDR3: TGTGCCAGCAGCGACGGGTCCTCCTCTTATGGCTACACCTTC. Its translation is CASSDGSSSYGYTF.

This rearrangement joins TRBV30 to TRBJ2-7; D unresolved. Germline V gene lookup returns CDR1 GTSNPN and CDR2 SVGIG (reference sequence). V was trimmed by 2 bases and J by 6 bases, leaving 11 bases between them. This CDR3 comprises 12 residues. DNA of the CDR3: TGTGCCTGGAGTCTTGACACTTCCGAGCAGTACTTC. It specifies CAWSLDTSEQYF.

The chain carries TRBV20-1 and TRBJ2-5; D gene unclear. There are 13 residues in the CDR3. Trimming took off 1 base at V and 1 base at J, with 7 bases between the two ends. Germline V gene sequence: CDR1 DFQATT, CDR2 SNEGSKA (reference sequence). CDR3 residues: CSARVGVQETQYF. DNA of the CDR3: TGCAGTGCTAGAGTTGGGGTCCAAGAGACCCAGTACTTC.

CDR3 sequence (DNA): TGCGCCAGCAACTGGCGGGAGGGCCTTTCAAAGACCCAGTACTTC. This codes for CASNWREGLSKTQYF. The gene calls are TRBV10-1 and TRBJ2-5, with 9 nucleotides matching TRBD2. After removal of 7 bases from V and 6 bases from J, the junction contained 12 bases not matched to a gene. Germline V gene lookup returns CDR1 WNHNN and CDR2 SYGVQD (reference sequence). The length of the CDR3 is 15 residues.

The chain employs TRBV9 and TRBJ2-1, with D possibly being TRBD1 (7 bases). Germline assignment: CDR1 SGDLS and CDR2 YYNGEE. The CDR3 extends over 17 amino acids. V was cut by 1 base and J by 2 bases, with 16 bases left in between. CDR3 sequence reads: CASSVRGLAIPYNEQFF. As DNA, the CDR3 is TGTGCCAGCAGCGTAAGGGGGCTAGCGATCCCCTACAATGAGCAGTTCTTC.

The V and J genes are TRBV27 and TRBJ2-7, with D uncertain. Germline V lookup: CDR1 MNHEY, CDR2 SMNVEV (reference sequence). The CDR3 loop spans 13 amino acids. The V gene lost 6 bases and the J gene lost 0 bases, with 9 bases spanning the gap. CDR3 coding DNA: TGTGCCAGCAGCTCTATAAGCTCCTACGAGCAGTACTTC. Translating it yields CASSSISSYEQYF.

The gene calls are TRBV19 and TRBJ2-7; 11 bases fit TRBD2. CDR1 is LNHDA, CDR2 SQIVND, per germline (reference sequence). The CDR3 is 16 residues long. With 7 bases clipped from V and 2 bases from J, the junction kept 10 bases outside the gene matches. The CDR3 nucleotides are TGTGCCAGTAACGCAGCCGGGACTAGCGGCGCCTACGAGCAGTACTTC. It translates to CASNAAGTSGAYEQYF.

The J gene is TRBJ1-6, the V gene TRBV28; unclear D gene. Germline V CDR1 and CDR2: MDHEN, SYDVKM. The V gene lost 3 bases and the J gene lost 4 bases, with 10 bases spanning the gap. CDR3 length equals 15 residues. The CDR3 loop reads CASSFLTDYNSPLHF. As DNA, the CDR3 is TGTGCCAGCAGTTTCTTGACGGATTATAATTCACCCCTCCACTTT.

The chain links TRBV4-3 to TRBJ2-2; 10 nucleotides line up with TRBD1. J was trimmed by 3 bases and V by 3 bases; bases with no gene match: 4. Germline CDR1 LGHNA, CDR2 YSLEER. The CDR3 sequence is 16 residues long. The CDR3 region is CASSHPGTGDTGELFF. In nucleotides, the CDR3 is TGCGCCAGCAGCCACCCCGGGACAGGGGACACCGGGGAGCTGTTTTTT.

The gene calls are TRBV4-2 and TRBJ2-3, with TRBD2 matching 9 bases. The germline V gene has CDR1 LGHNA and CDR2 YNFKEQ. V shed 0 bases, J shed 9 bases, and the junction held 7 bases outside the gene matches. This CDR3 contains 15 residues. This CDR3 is CASSQDTTSGRTQYF. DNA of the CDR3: TGTGCCAGCAGCCAAGATACGACTAGCGGACGGACGCAGTATTTT.